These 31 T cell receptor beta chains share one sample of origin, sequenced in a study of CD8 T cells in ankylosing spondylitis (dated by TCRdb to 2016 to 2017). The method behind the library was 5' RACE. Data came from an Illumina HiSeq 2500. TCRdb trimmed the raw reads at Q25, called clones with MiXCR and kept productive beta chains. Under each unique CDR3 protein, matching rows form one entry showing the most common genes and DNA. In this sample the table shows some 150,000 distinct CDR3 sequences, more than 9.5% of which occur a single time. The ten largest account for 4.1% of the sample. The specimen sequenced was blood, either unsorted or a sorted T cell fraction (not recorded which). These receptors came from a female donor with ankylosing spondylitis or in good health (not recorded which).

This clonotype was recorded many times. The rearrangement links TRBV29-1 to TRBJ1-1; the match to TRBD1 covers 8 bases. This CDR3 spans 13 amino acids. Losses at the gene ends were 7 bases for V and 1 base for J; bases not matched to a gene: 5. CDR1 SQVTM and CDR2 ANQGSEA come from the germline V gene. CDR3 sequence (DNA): TGCAGCGCCAGACAGGGGTGGAACACTGAAGCTTTCTTT. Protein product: CSARQGWNTEAFF.

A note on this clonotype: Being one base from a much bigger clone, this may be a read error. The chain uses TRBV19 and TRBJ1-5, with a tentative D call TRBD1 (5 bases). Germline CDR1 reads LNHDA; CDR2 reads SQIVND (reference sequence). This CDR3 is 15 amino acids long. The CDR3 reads CACSIMSGSNQPQHF. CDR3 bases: TGTGCCTGTAGTATCATGTCAGGGAGCAATCAGCCCCAGCATTTT.

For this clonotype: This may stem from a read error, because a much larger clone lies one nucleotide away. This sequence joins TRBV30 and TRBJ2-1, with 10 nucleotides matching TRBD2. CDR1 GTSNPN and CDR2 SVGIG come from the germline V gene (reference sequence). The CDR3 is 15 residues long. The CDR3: CAWSLPSGGYNDQFF. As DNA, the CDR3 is TGTGCCTGGAGTCTCCCTAGCGGGGGCTACAATGACCAGTTCTTC.

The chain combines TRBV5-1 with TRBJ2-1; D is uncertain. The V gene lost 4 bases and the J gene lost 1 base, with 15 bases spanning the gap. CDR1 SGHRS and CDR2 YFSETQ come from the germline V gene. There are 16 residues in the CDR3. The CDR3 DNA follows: TGCGCCAGCAGCCCCAGGACCCAGTCGTCCTACAATGAGCAGTTCTTC. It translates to CASSPRTQSSYNEQFF.

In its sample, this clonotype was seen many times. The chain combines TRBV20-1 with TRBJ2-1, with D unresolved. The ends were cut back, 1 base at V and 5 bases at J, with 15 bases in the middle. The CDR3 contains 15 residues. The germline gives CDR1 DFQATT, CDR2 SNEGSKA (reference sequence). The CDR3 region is CSARGAVSVNNEQFF. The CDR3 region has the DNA TGCAGTGCTAGAGGGGCTGTTAGTGTTAACAATGAGCAGTTCTTC.

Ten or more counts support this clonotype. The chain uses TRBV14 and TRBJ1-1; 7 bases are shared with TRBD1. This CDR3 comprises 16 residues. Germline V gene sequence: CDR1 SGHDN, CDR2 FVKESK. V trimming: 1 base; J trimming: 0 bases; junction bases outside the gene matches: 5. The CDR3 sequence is CASSQVKGQMNTEAFF. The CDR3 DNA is TGTGCCAGCAGCCAAGTAAAGGGACAGATGAACACTGAAGCTTTCTTT.

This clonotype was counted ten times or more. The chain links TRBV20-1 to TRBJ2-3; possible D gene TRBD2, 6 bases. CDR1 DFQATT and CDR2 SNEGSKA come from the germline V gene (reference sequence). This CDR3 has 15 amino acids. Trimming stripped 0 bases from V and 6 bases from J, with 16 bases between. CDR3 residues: CSARDLGGPLDTQYF. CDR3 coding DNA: TGCAGTGCTAGAGATTTGGGGGGACCGCTGGATACGCAGTATTTT.

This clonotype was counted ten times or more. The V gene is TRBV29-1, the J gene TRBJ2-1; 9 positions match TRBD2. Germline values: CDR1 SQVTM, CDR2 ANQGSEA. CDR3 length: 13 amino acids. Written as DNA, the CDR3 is TGCAGTATAGCGGGAGCCTCCTACAATGAGCAGTTCTTC. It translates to CSIAGASYNEQFF.

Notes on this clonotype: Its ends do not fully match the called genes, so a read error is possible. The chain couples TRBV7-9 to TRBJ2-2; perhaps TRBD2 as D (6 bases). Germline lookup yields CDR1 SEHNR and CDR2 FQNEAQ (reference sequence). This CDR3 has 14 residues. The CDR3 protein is CASSPAPSAGELFF. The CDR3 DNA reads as TGTGCCAGCAGCCCGGCTCCTAGCGCCGGGGAACTGTTTTTT.

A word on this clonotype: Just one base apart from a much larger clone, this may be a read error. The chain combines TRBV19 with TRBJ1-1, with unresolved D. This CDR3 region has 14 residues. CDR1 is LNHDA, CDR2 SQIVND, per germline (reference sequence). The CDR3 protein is CTSSSQPWDTEAFF. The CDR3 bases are TGTACCAGTAGTAGCCAACCGTGGGACACTGAAGCTTTCTTT. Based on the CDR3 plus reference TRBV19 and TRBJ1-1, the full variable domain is DGGITQSPKYLFRKEGQNVTLSCEQNLNHDAMYWYRQDPGQGLRLIYYSQIVNDFQKGDIAEGYSVSREKKESFPLTVTSAQKNPTAFYLCTSSSQPWDTEAFFGQGTRLTVV.

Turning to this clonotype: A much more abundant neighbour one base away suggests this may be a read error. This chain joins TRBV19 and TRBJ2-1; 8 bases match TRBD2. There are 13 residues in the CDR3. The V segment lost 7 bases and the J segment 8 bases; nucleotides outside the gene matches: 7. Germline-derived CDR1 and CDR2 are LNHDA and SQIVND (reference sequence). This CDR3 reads CASMGLGIDEQFF. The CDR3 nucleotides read TGTGCCAGTATGGGACTAGGGATTGATGAGCAGTTCTTC.

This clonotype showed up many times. This chain's CDR3 is CASSLAGQGGTSYNEQFF. CDR3 DNA: TGCGCCAGCAGCTTGGCCGGACAGGGGGGAACCTCCTACAATGAGCAGTTCTTC. The V gene is TRBV5-1, the J gene TRBJ2-1; TRBD1 matches 10 bases. The CDR3 extends over 18 amino acids. Unmatched junction bases numbered 6, after V lost 0 bases and J lost 0 bases. Germline V lookup: CDR1 SGHRS, CDR2 YFSETQ.

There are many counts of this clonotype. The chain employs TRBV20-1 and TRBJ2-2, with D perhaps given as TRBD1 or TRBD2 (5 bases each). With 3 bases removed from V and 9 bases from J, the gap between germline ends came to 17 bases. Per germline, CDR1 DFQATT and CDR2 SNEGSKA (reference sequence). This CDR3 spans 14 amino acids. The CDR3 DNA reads TGCAGTGCTAGCTCGGGACCACCTCCGCGGGAGCTGTTTTTT. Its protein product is CSASSGPPPRELFF.

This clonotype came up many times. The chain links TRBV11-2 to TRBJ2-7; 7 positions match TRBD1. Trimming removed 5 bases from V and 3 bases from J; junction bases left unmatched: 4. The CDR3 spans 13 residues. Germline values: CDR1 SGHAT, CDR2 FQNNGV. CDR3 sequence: CASSKGQLYEQYF. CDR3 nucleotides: TGTGCCAGCAGCAAGGGACAGCTCTACGAGCAGTACTTC.

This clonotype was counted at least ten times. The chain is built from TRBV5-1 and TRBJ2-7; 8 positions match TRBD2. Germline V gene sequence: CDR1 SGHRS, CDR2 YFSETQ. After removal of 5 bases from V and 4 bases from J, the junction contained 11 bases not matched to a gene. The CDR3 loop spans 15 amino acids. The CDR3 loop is CASRRGGTQKYEQYF. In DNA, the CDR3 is TGCGCCAGCAGGCGCGGGGGGACCCAGAAATACGAGCAGTACTTC.

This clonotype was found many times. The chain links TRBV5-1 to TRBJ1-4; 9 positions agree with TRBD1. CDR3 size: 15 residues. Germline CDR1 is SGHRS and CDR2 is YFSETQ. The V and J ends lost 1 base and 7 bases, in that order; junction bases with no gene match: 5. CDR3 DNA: TGCGCCAGCAGCTTGACAGGGGGCGCGGGTGAAAAACTGTTTTTT. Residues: CASSLTGGAGEKLFF.

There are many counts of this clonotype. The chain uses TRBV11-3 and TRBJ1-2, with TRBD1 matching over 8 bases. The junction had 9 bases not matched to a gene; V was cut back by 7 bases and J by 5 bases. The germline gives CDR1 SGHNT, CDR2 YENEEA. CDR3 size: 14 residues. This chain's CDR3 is CASTLTGANYGYTF. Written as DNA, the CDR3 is TGTGCCAGCACTCTGACAGGGGCAAATTATGGCTACACCTTC.

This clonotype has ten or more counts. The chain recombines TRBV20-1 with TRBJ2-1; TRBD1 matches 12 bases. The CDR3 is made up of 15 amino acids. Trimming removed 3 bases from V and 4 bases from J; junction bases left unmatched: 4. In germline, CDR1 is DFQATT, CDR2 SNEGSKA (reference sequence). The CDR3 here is CSASAGQGAYNEQFF. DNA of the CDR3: TGCAGTGCTAGCGCGGGACAGGGGGCGTACAATGAGCAGTTCTTC.

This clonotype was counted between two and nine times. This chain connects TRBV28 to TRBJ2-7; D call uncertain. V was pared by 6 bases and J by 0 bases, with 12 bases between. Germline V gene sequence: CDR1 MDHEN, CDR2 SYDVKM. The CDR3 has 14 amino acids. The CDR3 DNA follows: TGTGCCAGCAGCGCGAGACTGAGCTCCTACGAGCAGTACTTC. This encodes CASSARLSSYEQYF. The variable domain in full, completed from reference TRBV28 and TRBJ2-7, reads DVKVTQSSRYLVKRTGEKVFLECVQDMDHENMFWYRQDPGLGLRLIYFSYDVKMKEKGDIPEGYSVSREKKERFSLILESASTNQTSMYLCASSARLSSYEQYFGPGTRLTVT.

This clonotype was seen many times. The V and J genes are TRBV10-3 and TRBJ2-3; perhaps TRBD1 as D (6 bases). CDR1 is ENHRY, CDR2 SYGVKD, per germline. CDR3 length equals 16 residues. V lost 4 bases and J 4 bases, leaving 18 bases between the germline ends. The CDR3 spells CAISGRQVGVPDTQYF. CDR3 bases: TGTGCCATCAGTGGACGACAGGTAGGGGTTCCAGATACGCAGTATTTT.

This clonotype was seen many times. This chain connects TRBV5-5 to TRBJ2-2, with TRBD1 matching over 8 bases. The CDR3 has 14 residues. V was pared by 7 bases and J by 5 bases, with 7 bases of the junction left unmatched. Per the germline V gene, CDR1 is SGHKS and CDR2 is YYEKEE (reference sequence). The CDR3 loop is CASRRQGITGELFF. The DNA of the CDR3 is TGTGCCAGCCGGCGACAGGGGATTACCGGGGAGCTGTTTTTT.

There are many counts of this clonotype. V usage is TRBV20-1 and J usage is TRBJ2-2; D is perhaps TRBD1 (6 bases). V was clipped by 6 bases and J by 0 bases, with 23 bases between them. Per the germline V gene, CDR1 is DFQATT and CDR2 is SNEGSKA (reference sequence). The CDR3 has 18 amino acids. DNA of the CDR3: TGCAGTGCCCAAACTATGGACAGTTACTTCGCGAACACCGGGGAGCTGTTTTTT. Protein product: CSAQTMDSYFANTGELFF.

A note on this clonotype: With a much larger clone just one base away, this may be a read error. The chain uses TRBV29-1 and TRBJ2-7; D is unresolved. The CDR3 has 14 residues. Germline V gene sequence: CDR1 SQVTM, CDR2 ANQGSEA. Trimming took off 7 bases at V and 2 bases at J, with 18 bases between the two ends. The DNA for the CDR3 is TGCAGCGCCCGGCCGCGACGGAGAACCTACGAGCAGTACTTC. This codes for CSARPRRRTYEQYF.

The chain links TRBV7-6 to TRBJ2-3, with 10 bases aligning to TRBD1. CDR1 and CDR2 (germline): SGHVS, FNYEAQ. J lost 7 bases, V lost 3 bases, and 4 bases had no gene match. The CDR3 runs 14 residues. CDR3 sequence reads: CASSFRQGANTQYF. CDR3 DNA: TGTGCCAGCAGCTTCCGACAGGGGGCTAATACGCAGTATTTT.

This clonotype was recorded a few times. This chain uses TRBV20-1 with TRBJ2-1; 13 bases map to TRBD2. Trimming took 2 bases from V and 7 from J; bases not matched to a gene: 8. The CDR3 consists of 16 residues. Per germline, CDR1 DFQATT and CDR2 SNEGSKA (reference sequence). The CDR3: CSARTRTSGRMNEQFF. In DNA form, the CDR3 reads TGCAGTGCTAGAACAAGGACTAGCGGGAGAATGAATGAGCAGTTCTTC.

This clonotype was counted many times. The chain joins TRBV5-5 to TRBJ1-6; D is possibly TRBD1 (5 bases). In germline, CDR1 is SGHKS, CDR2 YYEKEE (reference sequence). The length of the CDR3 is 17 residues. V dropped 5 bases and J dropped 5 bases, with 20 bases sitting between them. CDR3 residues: CASRIGREVINNSPLHF. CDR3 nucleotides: TGTGCCAGCAGGATTGGCAGGGAGGTGATAAATAATTCACCCCTCCACTTT.

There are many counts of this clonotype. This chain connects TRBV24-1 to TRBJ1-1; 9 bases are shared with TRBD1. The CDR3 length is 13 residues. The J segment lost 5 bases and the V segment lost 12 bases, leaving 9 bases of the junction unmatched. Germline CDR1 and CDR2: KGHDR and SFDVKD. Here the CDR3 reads CAARGQGGTEAFF. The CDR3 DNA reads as TGTGCCGCTCGGGGACAGGGTGGAACTGAAGCTTTCTTT.

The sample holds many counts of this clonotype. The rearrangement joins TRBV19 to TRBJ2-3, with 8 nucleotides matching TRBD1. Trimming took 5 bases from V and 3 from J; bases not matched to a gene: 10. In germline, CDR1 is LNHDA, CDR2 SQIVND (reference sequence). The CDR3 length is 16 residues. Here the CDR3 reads CASSPQGALGTDTQYF. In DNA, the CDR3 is TGTGCCAGTAGTCCTCAGGGGGCCTTAGGTACAGATACGCAGTATTTT.

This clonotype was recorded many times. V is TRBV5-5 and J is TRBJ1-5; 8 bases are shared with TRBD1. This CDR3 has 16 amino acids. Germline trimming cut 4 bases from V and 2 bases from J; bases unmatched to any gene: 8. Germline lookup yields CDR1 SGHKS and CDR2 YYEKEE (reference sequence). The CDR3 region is CASSPTGGIGNQPQHF. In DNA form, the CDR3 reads TGTGCCAGCAGCCCCACAGGGGGTATAGGCAATCAGCCCCAGCATTTT.

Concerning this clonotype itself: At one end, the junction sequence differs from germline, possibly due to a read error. The CDR3 region is CTSMLGAKNTEAFF. As DNA, the CDR3 is TGCACCAGCATGCTGGGGGCGAAAAACACTGAAGCTTTCTTT. J is TRBJ1-1 and V is TRBV5-1, with D tentatively TRBD1 (6 bases). The CDR3 has 14 amino acids. Germline CDR1 reads SGHRS; CDR2 reads YFSETQ.

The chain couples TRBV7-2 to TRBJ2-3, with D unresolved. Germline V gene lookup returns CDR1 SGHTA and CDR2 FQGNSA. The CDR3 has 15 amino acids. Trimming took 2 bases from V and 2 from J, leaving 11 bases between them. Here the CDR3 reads CASSLSWDSTDTQYF. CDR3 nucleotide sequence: TGTGCCAGCAGCTTATCGTGGGATTCCACAGATACGCAGTATTTT.